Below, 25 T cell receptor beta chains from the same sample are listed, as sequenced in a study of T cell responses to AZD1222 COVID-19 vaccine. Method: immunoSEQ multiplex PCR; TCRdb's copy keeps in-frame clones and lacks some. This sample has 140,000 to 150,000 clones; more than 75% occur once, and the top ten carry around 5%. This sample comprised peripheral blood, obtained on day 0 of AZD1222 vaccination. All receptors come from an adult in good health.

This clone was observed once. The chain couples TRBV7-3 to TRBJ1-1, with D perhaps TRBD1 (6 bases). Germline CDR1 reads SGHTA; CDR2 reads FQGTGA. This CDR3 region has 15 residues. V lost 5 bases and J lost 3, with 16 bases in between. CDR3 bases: TGTGCCAGCAGCCCCAGGGGAACCGGGGACACTGAAGCTTTCTTT. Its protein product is CASSPRGTGDTEAFF.

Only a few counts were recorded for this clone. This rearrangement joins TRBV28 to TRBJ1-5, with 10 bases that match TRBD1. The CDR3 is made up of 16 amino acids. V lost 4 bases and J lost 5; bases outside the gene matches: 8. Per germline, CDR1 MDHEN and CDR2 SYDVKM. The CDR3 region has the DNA TGTGCCAGCAGTTCCGGGACAGGGGTTAGAGATCAGCCCCAGCATTTT. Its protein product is CASSSGTGVRDQPQHF.

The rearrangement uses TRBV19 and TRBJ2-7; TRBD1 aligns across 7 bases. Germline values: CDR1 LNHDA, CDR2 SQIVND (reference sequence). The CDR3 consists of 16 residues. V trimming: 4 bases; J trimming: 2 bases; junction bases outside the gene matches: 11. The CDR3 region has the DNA TGTGCCAGTAGTACCATTGACAGGGCGAGGACCTACGAGCAGTACTTC. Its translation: CASSTIDRARTYEQYF.

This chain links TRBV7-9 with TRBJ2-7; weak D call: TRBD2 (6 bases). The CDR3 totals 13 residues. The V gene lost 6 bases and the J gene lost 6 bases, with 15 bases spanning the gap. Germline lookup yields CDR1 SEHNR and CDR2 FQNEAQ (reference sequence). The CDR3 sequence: CASRGGGLGEQYF. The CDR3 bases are TGTGCCAGCAGAGGAGGAGGGCTCGGCGAGCAGTACTTC.

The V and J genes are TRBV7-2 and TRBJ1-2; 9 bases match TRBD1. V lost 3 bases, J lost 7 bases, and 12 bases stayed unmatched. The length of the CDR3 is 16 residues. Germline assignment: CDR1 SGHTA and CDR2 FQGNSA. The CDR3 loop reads CASSFLAPGQGFGYTF. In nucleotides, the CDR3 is TGTGCCAGCAGCTTCTTAGCGCCAGGACAGGGGTTTGGCTACACCTTC.

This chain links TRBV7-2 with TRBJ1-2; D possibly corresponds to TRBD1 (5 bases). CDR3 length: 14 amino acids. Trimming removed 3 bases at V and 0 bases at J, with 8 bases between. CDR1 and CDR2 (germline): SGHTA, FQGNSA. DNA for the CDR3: TGTGCCAGCAGCTTTGCGGGGGCTAACTATGGCTACACCTTC. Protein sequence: CASSFAGANYGYTF. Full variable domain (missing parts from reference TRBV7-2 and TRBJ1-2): GAGVSQSPSNKVTEKGKDVELRCDPISGHTALYWYRQSLGQGLEFLIYFQGNSAPDKSGLPSDRFSAERTGGSVSTLTIQRTQQEDSAVYLCASSFAGANYGYTFGSGTRLTVV.

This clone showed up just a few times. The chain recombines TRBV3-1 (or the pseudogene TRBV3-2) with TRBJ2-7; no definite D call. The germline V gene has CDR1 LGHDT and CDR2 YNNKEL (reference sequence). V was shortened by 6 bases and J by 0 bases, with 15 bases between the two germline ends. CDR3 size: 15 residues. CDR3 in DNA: TGTGCCAGCAGGAAAGGATTCCAACCCTCCTACGAGCAGTACTTC. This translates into CASRKGFQPSYEQYF.

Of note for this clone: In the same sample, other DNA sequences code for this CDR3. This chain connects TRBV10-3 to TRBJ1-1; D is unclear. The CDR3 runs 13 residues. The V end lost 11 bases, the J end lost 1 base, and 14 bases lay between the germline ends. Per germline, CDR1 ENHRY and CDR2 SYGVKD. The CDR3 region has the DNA TGTGCCTCGGGCCGGGAGGGGAACACTGAAGCTTTCTTT. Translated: CASGREGNTEAFF.

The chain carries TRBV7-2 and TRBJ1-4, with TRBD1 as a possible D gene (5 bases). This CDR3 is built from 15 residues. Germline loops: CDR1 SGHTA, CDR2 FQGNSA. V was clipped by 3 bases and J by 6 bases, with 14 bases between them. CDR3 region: CASSFTGALDEKLFF. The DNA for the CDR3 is TGTGCCAGCAGCTTTACAGGAGCTTTGGATGAAAAACTGTTTTTT. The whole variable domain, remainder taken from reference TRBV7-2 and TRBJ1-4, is GAGVSQSPSNKVTEKGKDVELRCDPISGHTALYWYRQSLGQGLEFLIYFQGNSAPDKSGLPSDRFSAERTGGSVSTLTIQRTQQEDSAVYLCASSFTGALDEKLFFGSGTQLSVL.

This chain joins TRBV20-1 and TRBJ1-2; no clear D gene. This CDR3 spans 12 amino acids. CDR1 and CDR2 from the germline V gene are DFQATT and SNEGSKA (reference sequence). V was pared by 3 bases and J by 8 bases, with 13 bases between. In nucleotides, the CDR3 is TGCAGTGCTAGTATGGGAGTTAGGGGCTACACCTTC. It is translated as CSASMGVRGYTF.

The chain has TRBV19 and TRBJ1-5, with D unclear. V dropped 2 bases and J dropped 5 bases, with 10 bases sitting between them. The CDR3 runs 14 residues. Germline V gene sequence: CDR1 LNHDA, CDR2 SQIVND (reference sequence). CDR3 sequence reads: CASSILGGHQPQHF. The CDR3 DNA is TGTGCCAGTAGTATATTGGGAGGGCATCAGCCCCAGCATTTT.

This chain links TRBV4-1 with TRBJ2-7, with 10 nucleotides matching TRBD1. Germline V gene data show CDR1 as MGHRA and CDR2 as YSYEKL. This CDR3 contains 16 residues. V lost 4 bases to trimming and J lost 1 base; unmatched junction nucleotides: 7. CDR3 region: CASSPRGDRGSYEQYF. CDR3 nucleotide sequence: TGCGCCAGCAGCCCAAGGGGGGACAGGGGATCCTACGAGCAGTACTTC.

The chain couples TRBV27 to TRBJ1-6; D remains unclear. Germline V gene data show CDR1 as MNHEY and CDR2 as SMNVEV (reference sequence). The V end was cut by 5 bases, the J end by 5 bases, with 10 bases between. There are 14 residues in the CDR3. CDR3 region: CASSPQVDNSPLHF. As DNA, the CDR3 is TGTGCCAGCAGTCCCCAGGTCGATAATTCACCCCTCCACTTT.

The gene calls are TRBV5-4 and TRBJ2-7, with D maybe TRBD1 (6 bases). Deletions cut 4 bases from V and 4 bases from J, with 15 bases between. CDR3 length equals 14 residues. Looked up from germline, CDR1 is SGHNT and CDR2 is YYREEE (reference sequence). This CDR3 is CASSQGFGPYEQYF. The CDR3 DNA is TGTGCCAGCAGCCAGGGGTTCGGCCCATACGAGCAGTACTTC.

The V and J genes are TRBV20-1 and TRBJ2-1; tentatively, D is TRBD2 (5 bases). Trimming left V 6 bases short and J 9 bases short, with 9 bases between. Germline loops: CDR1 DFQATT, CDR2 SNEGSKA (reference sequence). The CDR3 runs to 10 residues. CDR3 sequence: CSASGSEQFF. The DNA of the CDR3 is TGCAGTGCGTCGGGGTCTGAGCAGTTCTTC.

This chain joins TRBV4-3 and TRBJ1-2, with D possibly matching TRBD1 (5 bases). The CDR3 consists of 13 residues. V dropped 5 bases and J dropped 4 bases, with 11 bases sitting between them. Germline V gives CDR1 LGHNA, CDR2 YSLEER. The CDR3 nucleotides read TGCGCCAGCAGCAGGGGTTCGGCCTATGGCTACACCTTC. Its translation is CASSRGSAYGYTF.

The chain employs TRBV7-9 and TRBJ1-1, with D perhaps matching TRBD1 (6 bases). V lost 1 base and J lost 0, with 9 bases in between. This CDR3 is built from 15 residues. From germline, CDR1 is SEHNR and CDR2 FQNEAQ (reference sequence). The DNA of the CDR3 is TGTGCCAGCAGCTTAGGAGCAGGGGTGAACACTGAAGCTTTCTTT. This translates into CASSLGAGVNTEAFF.

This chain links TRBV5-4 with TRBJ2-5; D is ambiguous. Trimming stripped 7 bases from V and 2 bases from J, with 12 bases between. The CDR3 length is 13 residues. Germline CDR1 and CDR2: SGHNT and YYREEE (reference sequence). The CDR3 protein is CASGVGFQETQYF. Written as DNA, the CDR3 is TGTGCCAGCGGCGTGGGCTTTCAAGAGACCCAGTACTTC.

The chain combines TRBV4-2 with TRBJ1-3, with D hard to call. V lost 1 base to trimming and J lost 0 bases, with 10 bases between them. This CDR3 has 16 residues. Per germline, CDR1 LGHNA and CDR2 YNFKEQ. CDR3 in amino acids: CASSQGLFSSGNTIYF. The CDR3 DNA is TGTGCCAGCAGCCAAGGTTTGTTCTCCTCTGGAAACACCATATATTTT.

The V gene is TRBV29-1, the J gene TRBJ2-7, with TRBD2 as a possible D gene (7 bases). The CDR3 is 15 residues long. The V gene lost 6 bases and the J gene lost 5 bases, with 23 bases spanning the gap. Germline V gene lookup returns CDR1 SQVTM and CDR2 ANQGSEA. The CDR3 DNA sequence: TGCAGCGTCCCTGGCGCCGGGGGGCGGAAGGACGAGCAGTACTTC. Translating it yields CSVPGAGGRKDEQYF.

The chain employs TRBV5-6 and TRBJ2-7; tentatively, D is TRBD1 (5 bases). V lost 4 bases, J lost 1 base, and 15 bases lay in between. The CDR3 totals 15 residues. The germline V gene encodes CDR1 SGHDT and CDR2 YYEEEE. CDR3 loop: CASSQVPRESYEQYF. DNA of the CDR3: TGTGCCAGCAGCCAGGTGCCCAGGGAATCCTACGAGCAGTACTTC.

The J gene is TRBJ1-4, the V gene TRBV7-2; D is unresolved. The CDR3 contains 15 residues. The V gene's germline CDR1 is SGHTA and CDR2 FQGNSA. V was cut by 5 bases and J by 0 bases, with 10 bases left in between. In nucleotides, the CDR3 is TGTGCCAGCAGCCCCGAGGGTACAACTAATGAAAAACTGTTTTTT. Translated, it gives CASSPEGTTNEKLFF.

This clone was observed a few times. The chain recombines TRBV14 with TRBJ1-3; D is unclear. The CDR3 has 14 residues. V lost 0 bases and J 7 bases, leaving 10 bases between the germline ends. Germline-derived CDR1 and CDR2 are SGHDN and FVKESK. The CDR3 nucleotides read TGTGCCAGCAGCCAAGATTCGGGGAGGAACACCATATATTTT. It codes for CASSQDSGRNTIYF.

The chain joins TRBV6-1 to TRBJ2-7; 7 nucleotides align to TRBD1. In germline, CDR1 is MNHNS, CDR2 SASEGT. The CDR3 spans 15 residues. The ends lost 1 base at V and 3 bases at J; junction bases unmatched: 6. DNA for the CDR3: TGTGCCAGCAGTGAAGGTCAGGGGGTGTACTACGAGCAGTACTTC. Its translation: CASSEGQGVYYEQYF.

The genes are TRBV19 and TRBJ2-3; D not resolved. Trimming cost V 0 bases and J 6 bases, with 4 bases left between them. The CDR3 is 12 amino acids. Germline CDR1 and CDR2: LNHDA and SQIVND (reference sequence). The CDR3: CASSIDRDTQYF. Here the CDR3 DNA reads TGTGCCAGTAGTATAGATCGCGATACGCAGTATTTT.